A single sample is the source of the 10 T cell receptor beta chains below, sequenced in a study of OX40 agonist ivuxolimab in advanced cancers. Profiling relied on immunoSEQ multiplex PCR, and the TCRdb table lists in-frame clones only, not all of them. Among roughly 64,000 clones listed, around 80% were seen once. Sequenced here: CD4+ or CD8+ T cells sorted from blood, sampled in a trial of the OX40 agonist ivuxolimab. The receptors stem from an adult with an advanced solid tumor such as melanoma, head and neck, liver or kidney cancer.

Notes on this clone: One end of the junction fails to match germline, which may point to a read error. This chain connects TRBV13 to TRBJ2-7, with TRBD2 identical over 11 bases. Germline V gene lookup returns CDR1 PRHDT and CDR2 FYEKMQ (reference sequence). This CDR3 contains 14 residues. The CDR3 DNA reads as TGTGCCAGCAGATTAGCGGGAGGGCCGTACGAGCAGTACTTC. It encodes CASRLAGGPYEQYF.

As concerns this clone: At one end, the junction sequence differs from germline, possibly due to a read error. The chain has TRBV28 and TRBJ1-1, with 10 bases matching TRBD1. The CDR3 length is 13 residues. Germline values: CDR1 MDHEN, CDR2 SYDVKM. The CDR3 bases are TGTGCCACCTCGGGACAGGGGAACCCTGAAGCTTTCTTT. Its protein is CATSGQGNPEAFF.

This chain connects TRBV7-3 to TRBJ1-1; the D is unclear. This CDR3 has 12 amino acids. CDR1 and CDR2 from the germline V gene are SGHTA and FQGTGA. Deletions cut 5 bases from V and 9 bases from J, with 13 bases between. For the CDR3, the DNA is TGTGCCAGCAGCCAAAGGACGGAAAAAGCTTTCTTT. The encoded protein is CASSQRTEKAFF.

The V and J genes are TRBV19 and TRBJ1-5, with 7 bases aligning to TRBD1. Unmatched junction bases numbered 10, after V lost 3 bases and J lost 8 bases. Germline CDR1 reads LNHDA; CDR2 reads SQIVND (reference sequence). The CDR3 is 15 residues long. The CDR3 DNA is TGTGCCAGTAGTATTAACATAGGGGGCTTGGAGCCCCAGCATTTT. This codes for CASSINIGGLEPQHF.

The rearrangement joins TRBV6-1 to TRBJ1-3; maybe TRBD1 (6 bases). Germline CDR1 is MNHNS and CDR2 is SASEGT. Trimming cost V 4 bases and J 0 bases, with 13 bases left between them. The CDR3 consists of 16 residues. CDR3: CASSAGGASSGNTIYF. The CDR3 coding sequence is TGTGCCAGCAGTGCGGGGGGGGCTAGCTCTGGAAACACCATATATTTT.

This clone was counted a single time. V usage is TRBV6-5 and J usage is TRBJ1-1; possible D gene TRBD1, 6 bases. The CDR3 length is 14 residues. The ends were cut back, 10 bases at V and 1 base at J, with 16 bases in the middle. Germline CDR1 MNHEY, CDR2 SVGAGI. The CDR3 sequence is CATQEGGENTEAFF. The DNA of the CDR3 is TGTGCCACGCAGGAGGGGGGGGAGAACACTGAAGCTTTCTTT.

This chain connects TRBV7-9 to TRBJ1-2; D unresolved. CDR1 SEHNR and CDR2 FQNEAQ come from the germline V gene (reference sequence). The CDR3 covers 14 residues. The V end was cut by 2 bases, the J end by 3 bases, with 10 bases between. The CDR3 sequence: CASSLTALDYGYTF. The CDR3 region has the DNA TGTGCCAGCAGCTTAACTGCATTGGACTATGGCTACACCTTC.

The genes are TRBV4-3 and TRBJ2-5, with D possibly being TRBD2 (7 bases). The CDR3 loop spans 15 amino acids. Trimming removed 5 bases at V and 5 bases at J, with 18 bases between. Germline values: CDR1 LGHNA, CDR2 YSLEER. The CDR3 sequence is CASSYRVEGGETQYF. The DNA for the CDR3 is TGCGCCAGCAGCTACAGGGTGGAGGGGGGGGAGACCCAGTACTTC.

V is TRBV6-5 and J is TRBJ1-2; D is unclear. Germline V gene sequence: CDR1 MNHEY, CDR2 SVGAGI. Deletions cut 0 bases from V and 5 bases from J, with 7 bases between. CDR3 length: 13 residues. DNA for the CDR3: TGTGCCAGCAGTTACTCGAAGGGATATGGCTACACCTTC. It yields the protein CASSYSKGYGYTF.

This clone was counted at least ten times. This rearrangement joins TRBV6-1 to TRBJ2-1, with D perhaps TRBD1 (5 bases). From germline, CDR1 is MNHNS and CDR2 SASEGT. V was cut by 2 bases and J by 0 bases, with 5 bases left in between. The CDR3 is 14 amino acids. CDR3 loop: CASSEQGSYNEQFF. CDR3 coding DNA: TGTGCCAGCAGTGAACAGGGCTCCTACAATGAGCAGTTCTTC.